The next 31 T cell receptor beta chains were all read from a single sample in a study of blood T cells in healthy people across ages. Next came a second PCR, run for about 6 to 11 cycles, which used a sample-barcoded 5' primer along with a J-beta primer mix. TCRdb itself ran the 5' RACE reads through MiXCR, one entry per CDR3 protein. Among about 780,000 distinct CDR3 sequences listed, about 47% were seen once. Sample: blood. The source of these receptors is a man older than 75 in good health.

The chain carries TRBV7-2 and TRBJ2-5; 11 nucleotides agree with TRBD2. The closer fit of TRBJ2-7 to the DNA end suggests the J call may be wrong. Germline lookup yields CDR1 SGHTA and CDR2 FQGNSA. The CDR3 runs 17 residues. CDR3 in DNA: TGTGCCAGCAGCTTAGCGCCCCTAGCGGGGGGCCCCTACGAGCAGTACTTC. It codes for CASSLAPLAGGPYEQYF.

This chain joins TRBV5-1 and TRBJ1-2; 8 nucleotides agree with TRBD1. This CDR3 has 18 amino acids. Looked up from germline, CDR1 is SGHRS and CDR2 is YFSETQ. J was trimmed by 0 bases and V by 0 bases; bases with no gene match: 10. CDR3 bases: TGCGCCAGCAGCTTGGCCGGCAGGGGGCCGATAGCTAACTATGGCTACACCTTC. This encodes CASSLAGRGPIANYGYTF.

V gene TRBV4-1 combines with J gene TRBJ2-3; 8 bases are a match to TRBD2. Trimming cost V 0 bases and J 8 bases; bases outside gene matches: 16. CDR3 length equals 18 residues. Germline loops: CDR1 MGHRA, CDR2 YSYEKL. This CDR3 is CASSQDPSGGAAIGTQYF. CDR3 nucleotides: TGCGCCAGCAGCCAAGACCCCAGCGGGGGCGCGGCCATTGGTACGCAGTATTTT.

The rearrangement uses TRBV2 and TRBJ2-5; 8 nucleotides agree with TRBD2. The V gene end was trimmed by 0 bases and the J gene end by 2 bases; junction bases not matched to a gene: 2. Germline loops: CDR1 SNHLY, CDR2 FYNNEI. This CDR3 region has 15 residues. The CDR3 DNA follows: TGTGCCAGCAGTGAAGCTAGCGGGACACAAGAGACCCAGTACTTC. Residues: CASSEASGTQETQYF. The complete variable domain, with remaining parts taken from reference TRBV2 and TRBJ2-5, reads EPEVTQTPSHQVTQMGQEVILRCVPISNHLYFYWYRQILGQKVEFLVSFYNNEISEKSEIFDDQFSVERPDGSNFTLKIRSTKLEDSAMYFCASSEASGTQETQYFGPGTRLLVL.

The V and J genes are TRBV7-6 and TRBJ2-2; D remains ambiguous. The CDR3 extends over 13 amino acids. V was shortened by 5 bases and J by 5 bases, with 9 bases between the two germline ends. Germline V gene sequence: CDR1 SGHVS, CDR2 FNYEAQ. This CDR3 is CASSVQRTGELFF. DNA of the CDR3: TGTGCCAGCAGCGTACAAAGAACCGGGGAGCTGTTTTTT.

This clonotype was recorded once. V usage is TRBV5-1 and J usage is TRBJ2-1; D possibly matches TRBD1 or TRBD2 (5 bases each). Per the germline V gene, CDR1 is SGHRS and CDR2 is YFSETQ. V lost 3 bases, J lost 0 bases, and 16 bases lay in between. The CDR3 covers 17 residues. As DNA, the CDR3 is TGCGCCAGCAGCTCCCCCCCGGGGACGAGCTCCTACAATGAGCAGTTCTTC. Its translation is CASSSPPGTSSYNEQFF.

V usage is TRBV24-1 and J usage is TRBJ2-3; D gene unclear. V lost 6 bases and J lost 3, with 12 bases in between. This CDR3 comprises 14 residues. CDR1 and CDR2 (germline): KGHDR, SFDVKD. This chain's CDR3 is CATSTYGPTDTQYF. The CDR3 DNA reads TGTGCCACCAGTACGTACGGTCCGACAGATACGCAGTATTTT.

There are a few counts of this clonotype. The chain employs TRBV7-9 and TRBJ1-4, with D tentatively TRBD1 (5 bases). The CDR3 has 15 residues. Deletions cut 3 bases from V and 8 bases from J, with 16 bases between. Germline V gene sequence: CDR1 SEHNR, CDR2 FQNEAQ (reference sequence). CDR3 amino acids: CASSFRDGVGEKLFF. For the CDR3, the DNA is TGTGCCAGCAGCTTCCGGGACGGTGTCGGGGAAAAACTGTTTTTT. Supplemented by reference TRBV7-9 and TRBJ1-4, the full variable domain reads DTGVSQNPRHKITKRGQNVTFRCDPISEHNRLYWYRQTLGQGPEFLTYFQNEAQLEKSRLLSDRFSAERPKGSFSTLEIQRTEQGDSAMYLCASSFRDGVGEKLFFGSGTQLSVL.

Only a few counts were recorded for this clonotype. The genes are TRBV24-1 and TRBJ2-3; the match to TRBD1 covers 10 bases. Germline V gene lookup returns CDR1 KGHDR and CDR2 SFDVKD. V lost 4 bases to trimming and J lost 6 bases; unmatched junction nucleotides: 9. CDR3 length: 16 amino acids. Here the CDR3 reads CATSDSDRGRVDTQYF. The CDR3 nucleotides are TGTGCCACCAGTGACTCTGACAGGGGGCGGGTGGATACGCAGTATTTT.

The V gene is TRBV5-4, the J gene TRBJ1-2; D is unresolved. The CDR3 runs 13 residues. Trimming left V 3 bases short and J 8 bases short, with 14 bases between. Germline V lookup: CDR1 SGHNT, CDR2 YYREEE (reference sequence). The CDR3 region has the DNA TGTGCCAGCAGCTGGCCCGAAGGGATCGGCTACACCTTC. Its protein product is CASSWPEGIGYTF.

The gene calls are TRBV2 and TRBJ2-7, with 8 bases matching TRBD1. The germline V gene encodes CDR1 SNHLY and CDR2 FYNNEI. The J segment lost 3 bases and the V segment lost 6 bases, leaving 10 bases of the junction unmatched. The CDR3 length is 15 residues. The CDR3 DNA sequence: TGTGCCAGCAGCCAAACCCGGGACAGGAGCTACGAGCAGTACTTC. This codes for CASSQTRDRSYEQYF.

This clonotype was detected ten times or more. The chain employs TRBV10-3 and TRBJ2-6; the match to TRBD1 covers 9 bases. CDR3 size: 18 residues. J lost 2 bases, V lost 2 bases, and 7 bases had no gene match. CDR1 is ENHRY, CDR2 SYGVKD, per germline. The CDR3 region is CAISEAGQGRTGANVLTF. The CDR3 DNA sequence: TGTGCCATCAGTGAGGCGGGACAGGGCAGGACTGGGGCCAACGTCCTGACTTTC.

This clonotype was seen only a few times. J is TRBJ2-6 and V is TRBV5-1; D is unresolved. CDR1 and CDR2 from the germline V gene are SGHRS and YFSETQ. CDR3 length equals 15 residues. Trimming removed 3 bases from V and 0 bases from J, with 7 bases in between. CDR3 amino acids: CASSSTASGANVLTF. Written as DNA, the CDR3 is TGCGCCAGCAGCTCGACGGCCTCTGGGGCCAACGTCCTGACTTTC.

This clonotype was seen ten or more times. The chain couples TRBV12-3 or TRBV12-4 to TRBJ2-5; D possibly corresponds to TRBD1 (6 bases). V dropped 6 bases and J dropped 1 base, with 12 bases sitting between them. This CDR3 is built from 14 residues. The CDR3 DNA reads TGTGCCAGCAGCCAACAGGGTGGCCAAGAGACCCAGTACTTC. Translated: CASSQQGGQETQYF.

The V call is TRBV27, the J call TRBJ2-5; D possibly corresponds to TRBD2 (7 bases). The CDR3 length is 16 residues. Germline V gene data show CDR1 as MNHEY and CDR2 as SMNVEV (reference sequence). The V gene lost 2 bases and the J gene lost 3 bases, with 16 bases spanning the gap. Written as DNA, the CDR3 is TGTGCCAGCAGTTTAGGGGGGGGCGCTTTAGAAGAGACCCAGTACTTC. Amino acid sequence: CASSLGGGALEETQYF.

V usage is TRBV14 and J usage is TRBJ2-5; D is possibly TRBD2 (6 bases). This CDR3 spans 11 amino acids. V was trimmed by 8 bases and J by 11 bases, leaving 15 bases between them. CDR1 SGHDN and CDR2 FVKESK come from the germline V gene. CDR3 sequence: CASGRWNEQYF. The DNA of the CDR3 is TGTGCCAGCGGGAGGTGGAATGAGCAGTACTTC.

The V call is TRBV29-1, the J call TRBJ2-3; D may correspond to TRBD1 or TRBD2 (6 bases each). Germline V gene sequence: CDR1 SQVTM, CDR2 ANQGSEA. V was clipped by 7 bases and J by 2 bases, with 16 bases between them. The CDR3 runs 14 residues. Here the CDR3 reads CSGGGGEYTDTQYF. CDR3 in DNA: TGCAGCGGAGGGGGAGGCGAGTACACAGATACGCAGTATTTT.

There are a few counts of this clonotype. V is TRBV7-8 and J is TRBJ2-7, with D possibly being TRBD1 (6 bases). V shed 5 bases and J shed 2 bases, with 13 bases lying between them. This CDR3 is 14 amino acids long. CDR1 SGHVS and CDR2 FQNEAQ come from the germline V gene. The CDR3 DNA follows: TGTGCCAGCAGCCCACGGACAGATACCTACGAGCAGTACTTC. This gives the protein CASSPRTDTYEQYF.

The rearrangement uses TRBV15 and TRBJ1-5; maybe TRBD1 (5 bases). The CDR3 is made up of 14 amino acids. Per the germline V gene, CDR1 is LNHNV and CDR2 is YYDKDF (reference sequence). V lost 0 bases to trimming and J lost 7 bases, with 10 bases between them. CDR3 region: CATSRDRVGQPQHF. The CDR3 nucleotides are TGTGCCACCAGCAGAGACAGGGTCGGCCAGCCCCAGCATTTT.

A note on this clonotype: Mismatch with germline at one junction end may stem from a read error. The chain links TRBV28 to TRBJ2-5; TRBD1 aligns across 9 bases. CDR1 and CDR2 from the germline V gene are MDHEN and SYDVKM. The CDR3 has 13 amino acids. CDR3 protein: CTSRRTGVKTQYF. Written as DNA, the CDR3 is TGTACCAGCAGGAGGACAGGGGTGAAGACCCAGTACTTC. The complete variable domain, with remaining parts taken from reference TRBV28 and TRBJ2-5, reads DVKVTQSSRYLVKRTGEKVFLECVQDMDHENMFWYRQDPGLGLRLIYFSYDVKMKEKGDIPEGYSVSREKKERFSLILESASTNQTSMYLCTSRRTGVKTQYFGPGTRLLVL.

The V gene is TRBV20-1, the J gene TRBJ1-1, with 7 bases lining up with TRBD1. This CDR3 is built from 13 residues. In germline, CDR1 is DFQATT, CDR2 SNEGSKA (reference sequence). The J segment lost 1 base and the V segment lost 5 bases, leaving 4 bases of the junction unmatched. The CDR3 reads CSARHRGNTEAFF. CDR3 nucleotides: TGCAGTGCTCGGCACAGGGGGAACACTGAAGCTTTCTTT.

In DNA, the CDR3 is TGCAGTGCTAGCTTGACGGGAGTGGTGGCCAAAAACATTCAGTACTTC. Translating it yields CSASLTGVVAKNIQYF. This chain links TRBV20-1 with TRBJ2-4; TRBD2 is a possible D gene (6 bases). CDR1 is DFQATT and CDR2 is SNEGSKA in the germline V gene (reference sequence). Trimming removed 3 bases at V and 1 base at J, with 16 bases between. This CDR3 has 16 residues.

There are a few counts of this clonotype. This rearrangement joins TRBV6-4 to TRBJ2-7, with 7 bases aligning to TRBD2. With 0 bases clipped from V and 7 bases from J, the junction kept 9 bases outside the gene matches. The CDR3 runs 15 residues. Germline-derived CDR1 and CDR2 are MRHNA and SNTAGT. The CDR3 DNA follows: TGTGCCAGCAGTGACTCGGCGGGAGCGGGCAATGAGCAGTACTTC. This sequence encodes CASSDSAGAGNEQYF.

This clonotype was seen more than once but under ten times. The DNA of the CDR3 is TGTGCCAGCAGCATCCAGGCAGAAGGTGTCTCCAAAAACATTCAGTACTTC. This encodes CASSIQAEGVSKNIQYF. The V gene is TRBV4-2, the J gene TRBJ2-4; D is ambiguous. In germline, CDR1 is LGHNA, CDR2 YNFKEQ. The CDR3 sequence is 17 residues long. V lost 5 bases and J 2 bases, leaving 19 bases between the germline ends.

V is TRBV18 and J is TRBJ2-7, with TRBD2 as a possible D gene (6 bases). CDR1 is KGHSH and CDR2 is LQKENI in the germline V gene. V was clipped by 6 bases and J by 3 bases, with 12 bases between them. The CDR3 has 13 amino acids. The chain's CDR3 is CASSGGPGYEQYF. CDR3 nucleotide sequence: TGTGCCAGCTCGGGGGGTCCTGGCTACGAGCAGTACTTC.

V gene TRBV4-3 combines with J gene TRBJ2-3; D is undetermined. Germline lookup yields CDR1 LGHNA and CDR2 YSLEER. V lost 0 bases and J 0 bases, leaving 7 bases between the germline ends. This CDR3 spans 15 amino acids. The CDR3 coding sequence is TGCGCCAGCAGCCAAGATGGCACTAGCACAGATACGCAGTATTTT. It codes for CASSQDGTSTDTQYF.

V usage is TRBV5-6 and J usage is TRBJ2-1; 12 nucleotides align to TRBD2. There are 17 residues in the CDR3. The junction had 14 bases not matched to a gene; V was cut back by 4 bases and J by 9 bases. The germline CDR1 and CDR2 sequences are SGHDT and YYEEEE. CDR3 coding DNA: TGTGCCAGCAGCGTAGGACCGGGACCTAGCGGGGGGGGTGAGCAGTTCTTC. Protein: CASSVGPGPSGGGEQFF.

The chain couples TRBV3-1 to TRBJ2-7; tentatively, D is TRBD1 or TRBD2 (5 bases each). Germline V CDR1 and CDR2: LGHDT, YNNKEL (reference sequence). Trimming left V 1 base short and J 1 base short, with 11 bases between. The CDR3 has 15 amino acids. CDR3 nucleotides: TGTGCCAGCAGCCAAGGACCGGGGCCTTCCTACGAGCAGTACTTC. Its translation is CASSQGPGPSYEQYF.

Comments on this clonotype: A much bigger clone sits one base away, suggesting this may be a read error. The conserved final phenylalanine or tryptophan is absent from the CDR3, which likely points to a read error. The chain links TRBV29-1 to TRBJ2-4; D is undetermined. Trimming took 7 bases from V and 0 from J, leaving 7 bases between them. From germline, CDR1 is SQVTM and CDR2 ANQGSEA. This CDR3 contains 12 residues. CDR3 nucleotide sequence: TGCAGCGGGGTTCTAGCCAAAAACATTCAGTACTTA. The encoded protein is CSGVLAKNIQYL.

The chain has TRBV20-1 and TRBJ2-7; either TRBD1 or TRBD2 may supply D (6 bases each). Germline lookup yields CDR1 DFQATT and CDR2 SNEGSKA (reference sequence). The germline V and J ends were trimmed by 6 bases and 4 bases, with 19 bases remaining between them. This CDR3 has 14 residues. CDR3 protein: CSASAGRRGYEQYF. In DNA form, the CDR3 reads TGCAGTGCCAGTGCGGGGCGGAGGGGGTACGAGCAGTACTTC.

The chain combines TRBV7-9 with TRBJ2-1, with D perhaps matching TRBD2 (7 bases). V was shortened by 2 bases and J by 6 bases, with 14 bases between the two germline ends. The CDR3 loop spans 15 amino acids. Germline CDR1 and CDR2: SEHNR and FQNEAQ (reference sequence). The CDR3 nucleotides are TGTGCCAGCAGCTTATCCGGGGGGCCGTTCAATGAGCAGTTCTTC. Translated: CASSLSGGPFNEQFF.